A single T cell receptor beta chain is shown here with its context. The target antigen is unknown. The CDR3 is 16 residues long. The V segment lost 1 base and the J segment 7 bases; nucleotides outside the gene matches: 9. In germline, CDR1 is SGHNT, CDR2 YENEEA. TCRdb keeps only in-frame clones here, not all; method: immunoSEQ multiplex PCR. The table has fewer than 150,000 clones, 93% seen once. The sample comes from a study of T cell responses to AZD1222 COVID-19 vaccine. Study findings and constraints: The study found Spike-specific TCR breadth and depth rose after two AZD1222 doses.

The gene calls are TRBV11-3 and TRBJ2-1, with 8 bases fitting TRBD2. The clonotype was recovered from an adult in good health. The sequences come from peripheral blood, collected on day 0 of AZD1222 vaccination. CDR3 sequence reads: CASSLGLAGGQNEQFF. In DNA form, the CDR3 reads TGTGCCAGCAGCTTAGGTCTGGCGGGAGGTCAGAATGAGCAGTTCTTC.